The clone carrying this TCR beta chain showed up many times. This entry comes from a study of T cells in Graves' hyperthyroidism and ophthalmopathy. Amplified regions were TCR beta CDR3 sequences from RNA transcripts. Initially, a first-round RT-PCR of the TCR CDR3 employed the HTBI primer set. TCRdb used MiXCR to reprocess the multiplex PCR reads, holding one entry per CDR3 protein. The sample holds about 420,000 distinct CDR3 sequences, 15% to 18% seen once. The diagnostic basis comprised clinical symptoms, serum thyroxine and TRAb, thyroid ultrasound and orbital computed tomography. V gave up 0 bases and J gave up 3 bases, with 24 bases separating them. The CDR3 is 20 residues long. CDR1 LNHNV and CDR2 YYDKDF come from the germline V gene (reference sequence).

Sequencing was done on a sample of blood. The V gene is TRBV15, the J gene TRBJ1-3; D uncertain. The clonotype comes from a young woman with Graves' hyperthyroidism. The CDR3 nucleotides read TGTGCCACCAGCAGAGATCCGCTTGCGGGCCTGGGCGTAGGTGGAAACACCATATATTTT. Translated: CATSRDPLAGLGVGGNTIYF.